Listed below are T cell receptor beta chains from one sample, sequenced in a study of T cells after yellow fever vaccination. TCRdb re-derived calls from the 5' RACE reads in MiXCR, one entry per CDR3 protein. The table includes 180,000 or so distinct CDR3 sequences, 11% detected once. This material consisted of CD8+ T cells sorted from PBMCs, taken 15 days after the yellow fever booster vaccination. The source is a man younger than 30 who received the YFV17D yellow fever vaccine. CDR3s include the opening cysteine and the closing phenylalanine or tryptophan. The D gene is left open where the match is weak. Clone size is shown for a subset of rows, as once, few, many or a class of expanded clone.

few TRBJ1-5 TRBV12-3/TRBV12-4 - CASSFGHYNQPQHF TGTGCCAGCAGTTTCGGACACTACAATCAGCCCCAGCATTTT
- TRBJ2-1 TRBV11-2 TRBD2 CASSLDPLTSGGYEQFF TGTGCCAGCAGCTTAGATCCCTTGACTAGCGGGGGGTACGAGCAGTTCTTC
few TRBJ2-2 TRBV6-2/TRBV6-3 - CASSYSSSKRTGELFF TGTGCCAGCAGTTACAGTAGCTCCAAAAGGACCGGGGAGCTGTTTTTT
few TRBJ2-3 TRBV5-1 - CASSFLSTVPDTQYF TGCGCCAGCAGCTTTCTCTCGACCGTCCCAGATACGCAGTATTTT
- TRBJ2-7 TRBV12-3/TRBV12-4 - CASRGASSYEQYF TGTGCCAGCAGGGGGGCCAGCTCCTACGAGCAGTACTTC
- TRBJ2-4 TRBV5-6 - CASSFGTAKNIQYF TGTGCCAGCAGCTTTGGGACGGCCAAAAACATTCAGTACTTC
few TRBJ2-3 TRBV4-3 TRBD1 CASSQGTATSTDTQYF TGCGCCAGCAGCCAGGGGACAGCTACTAGCACAGATACGCAGTATTTT
few TRBJ2-7 TRBV6-2/TRBV6-3 - CASRSLGPLGEQYF TGTGCCAGCAGGTCCCTCGGACCCCTCGGGGAGCAGTACTTC
- TRBJ1-6 TRBV10-3 - CAISEEAGSNSPLHF TGTGCCATCAGTGAGGAGGCAGGGAGTAATTCACCCCTCCACTTT
- TRBJ2-3 TRBV27 TRBD2 CASSWGLAGAGDTQYF TGTGCCAGCAGTTGGGGACTAGCGGGGGCTGGGGATACGCAGTATTTT
few TRBJ1-2 TRBV4-1 - CASSQDQAVYGYTF TGCGCCAGCAGCCAAGATCAGGCAGTTTATGGCTACACCTTC
few TRBJ2-1 TRBV27 TRBD1 CASIDRGNEQFF TGTGCCAGCATCGACAGGGGTAATGAGCAGTTCTTC
- TRBJ2-2 TRBV21-1 - CALQGAGVYTGELFF TGTGCATTGCAAGGGGCAGGGGTCTACACCGGGGAGCTGTTTTTT
- TRBJ2-5 TRBV15 - CATSRVSLGTQETQYF TGTGCCACCAGCAGAGTCTCACTCGGGACACAAGAGACCCAGTACTTC
few TRBJ1-5 TRBV6-2/TRBV6-3 - CASSRVFDGQPQHF TGTGCCAGCTCGCGGGTTTTCGACGGACAGCCCCAGCATTTT
few TRBJ2-5 TRBV10-2 TRBD1 CASSGQGTQYF TGCGCCAGCAGTGGACAGGGGACCCAGTACTTC
few TRBJ2-2 TRBV2 TRBD1 CASRGQGVYLAGELFF TGTGCCAGCAGGGGACAGGGGGTATATTTGGCCGGGGAGCTGTTTTTT
few TRBJ2-2 TRBV12-3/TRBV12-4 - CASSLFDYSVPGELFF TGTGCCAGCAGTTTATTTGACTACAGTGTGCCCGGGGAGCTGTTTTTT
- TRBJ2-7 TRBV4-1 - CASSQSGLYEQYF TGCGCCAGCAGCCAATCAGGGCTCTACGAGCAGTACTTC
few TRBJ1-3 TRBV5-1 TRBD1 CASSLAWTGGRGNTIYF TGCGCCAGCAGCTTGGCCTGGACAGGGGGACGAGGAAACACCATATATTTT
many TRBJ2-5 TRBV11-2 TRBD1 CASSIHTGQGETQYF TGTGCCAGCAGCATCCATACGGGACAGGGAGAGACCCAGTACTTC
- TRBJ1-4 TRBV27 - CASTKTGFGEKLFF TGTGCCAGCACCAAGACAGGCTTTGGCGAAAAACTGTTTTTT
few TRBJ2-1 TRBV4-1 - CASSQGVGRVDEQFF TGCGCCAGCAGCCAAGGAGTGGGTCGGGTGGATGAGCAGTTCTTC
- TRBJ2-1 TRBV5-1 TRBD1 CASSYRGPNNEQFF TGCGCCAGCAGCTACAGGGGGCCTAACAATGAGCAGTTCTTC
many TRBJ2-3 TRBV20-1 - CSAGRGSTDTQYF TGCAGTGCTGGCCGGGGGTCCACAGATACGCAGTATTTT
- TRBJ2-1 TRBV7-8 - CASSPGPPNEQFF TGTGCCAGCAGCCCCGGCCCCCCAAATGAGCAGTTCTTC
- TRBJ2-5 TRBV7-6 - CASLGTAEETQYF TGTGCCAGCCTTGGAACAGCAGAAGAGACCCAGTACTTC
many TRBJ2-1 TRBV10-3 - CAIGGTSNEQFF TGTGCCATCGGAGGGACATCTAATGAGCAGTTCTTC
many TRBJ2-7 TRBV10-3 TRBD2 CAISDPPSGGSYEQYF TGTGCCATCAGTGACCCGCCGAGCGGGGGCTCCTACGAGCAGTACTTC
- TRBJ1-1 TRBV5-5 - CASELQPRIGTEAFF TGTGCCAGCGAGCTCCAACCCAGAATTGGCACTGAAGCTTTCTTT
few TRBJ1-1 TRBV9 - CASSTSRLRDNSPTEAFF TGTGCCAGCAGCACTAGCAGACTCCGGGACAACTCTCCCACTGAAGCTTTCTTT
- TRBJ2-3 TRBV6-5 - CASSEGLDTQYF TGTGCCAGCAGTGAGGGCTTAGATACGCAGTATTTT
- TRBJ2-7 TRBV12-3/TRBV12-4 - CASSFDGYEQYF TGTGCCAGCAGTTTCGACGGCTACGAGCAGTACTTC
few TRBJ1-2 TRBV6-6 - CASSYSLYIDRSSGYTF TGTGCCAGCAGTTACTCGTTATATATTGACAGGTCAAGTGGCTACACCTTC
- TRBJ1-5 TRBV4-1 - CASSQVPAQPQHF TGCGCCAGCAGCCAAGTCCCGGCGCAGCCCCAGCATTTT
- TRBJ1-6 TRBV7-9 - CASSAPFVDSPLHF TGTGCCAGCAGCGCCCCGTTTGTCGATTCACCCCTCCACTTT
- TRBJ2-2 TRBV28 TRBD1 CASRVGQGRTGELFF TGTGCCAGCAGAGTTGGACAGGGAAGAACCGGGGAGCTGTTTTTT
- TRBJ1-1 TRBV4-1 TRBD1 CASSPVGTATEAFF TGCGCCAGCAGCCCGGTCGGGACAGCTACTGAAGCTTTCTTT
- TRBJ1-1 TRBV7-9 - CASGRTEAFF TGTGCCAGCGGCCGCACTGAAGCTTTCTTT
many TRBJ2-5 TRBV4-1 TRBD2 CASSQEVAGAKTQYF TGCGCCAGCAGCCAAGAGGTAGCGGGGGCGAAGACCCAGTACTTC
- TRBJ2-1 TRBV5-6 - CASSPPGPLANNEQFF TGTGCCAGCAGCCCACCGGGACCCCTAGCGAACAATGAGCAGTTCTTC
few TRBJ2-3 TRBV20-1 TRBD2 CSARGPSGTRVPDTQYF TGCAGTGCTAGAGGCCCCTCCGGGACTAGGGTTCCGGATACGCAGTATTTT
few TRBJ2-1 TRBV19 TRBD2 CASSQSGNPYNEQFF TGTGCCAGTTCCCAGAGCGGGAACCCCTACAATGAGCAGTTCTTC